One sample yielded the 20 T cell receptor beta chains listed below, sequenced in a study of cytomegalovirus exposure and HLA in healthy donors. The PCR ran on 60 Vbeta and 13 Jbeta primers. Profiled with immunoSEQ multiplex PCR; TCRdb holds only in-frame clones, not every one. The sample has about 200,000 clones; 73% are singletons. Sequencing was done on a sample of PBMCs. Receptor source: a woman in her twenties or thirties in good health and CMV-seronegative.

This chain connects TRBV2 to TRBJ2-5; D is perhaps TRBD2 (5 bases). Trimming stripped 6 bases from V and 5 bases from J, with 13 bases between. The CDR3 spans 13 residues. The germline V gene has CDR1 SNHLY and CDR2 FYNNEI. CDR3 nucleotides: TGTGCCAGCAGAACTAGATTAACCGAGACCCAGTACTTC. It codes for CASRTRLTETQYF.

This rearrangement joins TRBV14 to TRBJ2-1; 8 positions agree with TRBD2. Trimming took 0 bases from V and 8 from J; bases not matched to a gene: 9. The CDR3 is 16 residues long. From germline, CDR1 is SGHDN and CDR2 FVKESK. CDR3 amino acids: CASSQDRGLLADEQFF. CDR3 DNA: TGTGCCAGCAGCCAAGATCGGGGACTACTAGCGGATGAGCAGTTCTTC.

The CDR3 region has the DNA TGTGCCAGCAGCCTAAAACGGTGGGAAGAGGGATTCTACGAGCAGTACTTC. It encodes CASSLKRWEEGFYEQYF. The chain couples TRBV21-1 to TRBJ2-7; the D segment call TRBD2 is taken from the table without a DNA check. TRBV21-1 is tagged as a pseudogene. CDR3 length: 17 residues.

V gene TRBV5-1 combines with J gene TRBJ2-7; 10 nucleotides align to TRBD1. The CDR3 loop spans 15 amino acids. Germline assignment: CDR1 SGHRS and CDR2 YFSETQ. V shed 5 bases and J 2 bases; nucleotides not matched to a gene: 7. CDR3 nucleotides: TGCGCCAGCAGTCTCTCGGGACAGGGGCCCTACGAGCAGTACTTC. Protein sequence: CASSLSGQGPYEQYF.

This clone appeared a few times. The CDR3: CASSAGLNTGELFF. CDR3 in DNA: TGTGCCAGCTCGGCAGGGCTAAACACCGGGGAGCTGTTTTTT. The chain has TRBV6-4 and TRBJ2-2; D is perhaps TRBD1 (5 bases). V was shortened by 8 bases and J by 2 bases, with 12 bases between the two germline ends. There are 14 residues in the CDR3. CDR1 MRHNA and CDR2 SNTAGT come from the germline V gene.

The chain joins TRBV18 to TRBJ1-5, with D possibly TRBD1 on 6 matching bases. V was pared by 4 bases and J by 7 bases, with 32 bases between. The CDR3 has 20 amino acids. Germline CDR1 KGHSH, CDR2 LQKENI. The CDR3 DNA is TGTGCCAGCTCACGTTATCGGACAGACTCCTCGACTAGCTCCTGGCAGCCCCAGCATTTT. This translates into CASSRYRTDSSTSSWQPQHF.

The chain employs TRBV18 and TRBJ1-3, with D possibly being TRBD1 (6 bases). Trimming took 3 bases from V and 6 from J, leaving 12 bases between them. Germline V gene data show CDR1 as KGHSH and CDR2 as LQKENI. The CDR3 is 14 amino acids. The CDR3 nucleotides read TGTGCCAGCTCACCCCAGGGGACGGAAAACACCATATATTTT. Translated, it gives CASSPQGTENTIYF.

This clone has a handful of counts. The chain recombines TRBV5-5 with TRBJ2-7; D may be TRBD1 (5 bases). The CDR3 extends over 12 amino acids. Trimming took off 4 bases at V and 6 bases at J, with 11 bases between the two ends. In germline, CDR1 is SGHKS, CDR2 YYEKEE (reference sequence). The CDR3 here is CASSTDSAEQYF. The CDR3 DNA sequence: TGTGCCAGCAGCACCGACAGCGCCGAGCAGTACTTC.

The rearrangement links TRBV7-9 to TRBJ2-1; possible D gene TRBD2, 6 bases. The CDR3 sequence is 15 residues long. The germline gives CDR1 SEHNR, CDR2 FQNEAQ (reference sequence). V was pared by 1 base and J by 2 bases, with 9 bases between. CDR3 sequence reads: CASSLGDWPYNEQFF. For the CDR3, the DNA is TGTGCCAGCAGCTTAGGGGACTGGCCCTACAATGAGCAGTTCTTC.

DNA for the CDR3: TGCGCCAGCAGCTCTAAGGGACAGGGGAACACTGAAGCTTTCTTT. Its translation: CASSSKGQGNTEAFF. The chain employs TRBV5-1 and TRBJ1-1; 9 bases agree with TRBD1. The V gene end was trimmed by 3 bases and the J gene end by 1 base; junction bases not matched to a gene: 4. The germline V gene encodes CDR1 SGHRS and CDR2 YFSETQ. The CDR3 is 15 amino acids.

The chain links TRBV2 to TRBJ1-2; 10 bases are shared with TRBD1. CDR1 is SNHLY and CDR2 is FYNNEI in the germline V gene. Trimming cost V 11 bases and J 3 bases; bases outside gene matches: 12. CDR3 size: 15 residues. This CDR3 reads CADRDRGLGDYGYTF. As DNA, the CDR3 is TGTGCCGACCGGGACAGGGGTCTCGGGGACTATGGCTACACCTTC. The full variable domain, its missing parts supplied by reference TRBV2 and TRBJ1-2, is EPEVTQTPSHQVTQMGQEVILRCVPISNHLYFYWYRQILGQKVEFLVSFYNNEISEKSEIFDDQFSVERPDGSNFTLKIRSTKLEDSAMYFCADRDRGLGDYGYTFGSGTRLTVV.

This clone was recorded a few times. The chain combines TRBV18 with TRBJ2-5; D gene uncertain. CDR3 length: 13 residues. Trimming removed 4 bases from V and 4 bases from J, with 10 bases in between. Germline CDR1 is KGHSH and CDR2 is LQKENI. Here the CDR3 DNA reads TGTGCCAGCTCACGATATAATAGAGAGACCCAGTACTTC. It encodes CASSRYNRETQYF.

The chain recombines TRBV6-5 with TRBJ2-5; D is possibly TRBD1 (7 bases). The last part of the DNA fits TRBJ2-7 better; the J call may be wrong. This CDR3 is built from 14 residues. Germline V gives CDR1 MNHEY, CDR2 SVGAGI. CDR3 DNA: TGTGCCAGCAGTTACTCCAGGGGGGTCTACGAGCAGTACTTC. The encoded protein is CASSYSRGVYEQYF.

The chain is built from TRBV25-1 and TRBJ2-3, with D hard to call. V lost 5 bases to trimming and J lost 2 bases, with 11 bases between them. The CDR3 contains 14 residues. From germline, CDR1 is MGHDK and CDR2 SYGVNS. The CDR3 DNA reads as TGTGCCAGCAGTCCTAGGTCCGCCACAGATACGCAGTATTTT. This codes for CASSPRSATDTQYF.

V gene TRBV6-5 combines with J gene TRBJ2-6; 8 positions match TRBD1. Germline V gene lookup returns CDR1 MNHEY and CDR2 SVGAGI. Trimming removed 5 bases from V and 2 bases from J; junction bases left unmatched: 2. CDR3 size: 15 residues. CDR3 bases: TGTGCCAGCAGTACGGACAGGGCTGGGGCCAACGTCCTGACTTTC. It codes for CASSTDRAGANVLTF.

V is TRBV4-1 and J is TRBJ1-2; 10 positions agree with TRBD1. This CDR3 contains 15 residues. Germline V gene data show CDR1 as MGHRA and CDR2 as YSYEKL. V lost 0 bases to trimming and J lost 8 bases; unmatched junction nucleotides: 6. The CDR3, as DNA: TGCGCCAGCAGCCAAGACAGTGACAGGGGGCGAGGCTACACCTTC. Translation gives CASSQDSDRGRGYTF.

This chain links TRBV7-9 with TRBJ1-2, with 8 bases identical to TRBD1. This CDR3 is 14 amino acids long. Germline V gene data show CDR1 as SEHNR and CDR2 as FQNEAQ (reference sequence). Trimming removed 1 base from V and 2 bases from J; junction bases left unmatched: 0. The CDR3, as DNA: TGTGCCAGCAGCTTAGGGACAGGGAACTATGGCTACACCTTC. Amino acid sequence: CASSLGTGNYGYTF.

The chain is built from TRBV28 and TRBJ2-3; D is unresolved. The germline V and J ends were trimmed by 4 bases and 4 bases, with 9 bases remaining between them. The CDR3 contains 13 residues. Germline lookup yields CDR1 MDHEN and CDR2 SYDVKM. The CDR3 loop is CASSSPPADTQYF. The CDR3 DNA sequence: TGTGCCAGCAGTTCCCCCCCGGCAGATACGCAGTATTTT.

The genes are TRBV2 and TRBJ2-7, with 9 nucleotides matching TRBD2. After removal of 3 bases from V and 7 bases from J, the junction contained 13 bases not matched to a gene. Germline CDR1 reads SNHLY; CDR2 reads FYNNEI. CDR3 length: 16 residues. The CDR3 DNA is TGTGCCAGCAGTGATGGCCTAGCGGGGTCCGTTGAGGAGCAGTACTTC. This sequence encodes CASSDGLAGSVEEQYF.

The chain combines TRBV6-5 with TRBJ1-2; 8 bases are shared with TRBD1. The ends lost 5 bases at V and 6 bases at J; junction bases unmatched: 11. Germline CDR1 reads MNHEY; CDR2 reads SVGAGI. The CDR3 is 15 residues long. The CDR3 loop is CASSRNRGWSHGYTF. DNA for the CDR3: TGTGCCAGCAGTAGGAACAGGGGGTGGTCGCATGGCTACACCTTC.